This entry features one T cell receptor beta chain sequence. What it binds is not known. This CDR3 is also generated by other DNA sequences in the sample. This record comes from a study of CD8+ T cells in alopecia areata. Study-level background: The study gave tofacitinib for 6 to 18 months, then 6 months off drug. Findings and limits, study-wide: Since there was just one nonresponder, nobody can yet say how baseline CD8+ expansion ties to response. With patients, TCR sharing proved less clear than in mice, a difference possibly related to HLA.

Treatment given: oral pan-JAK inhibitor, 5-10 mg twice daily. Sorting of PBMCs yielded the CD4+ and CD8+ T cells. The sequencing template was cDNA reverse transcribed from extracted RNA. Data came from immunoSEQ multiplex PCR; TCRdb stores just in-frame clones and leaves some out. The table includes a few hundred thousand clones, less than 45% detected once. This TCR was sampled from a human donor with alopecia areata. This specimen consisted of CD4+ T cells sorted from blood, obtained at roughly week 30, from a patient treated with tofacitinib.

The CDR3 DNA is TGTGCCAGCAGCGTAGCGGAGGGAAGCACAGATACGCAGTATTTT. Its translation: CASSVAEGSTDTQYF. The chain employs TRBV9 and TRBJ2-3; a weak D match, TRBD2 (6 bases). The CDR3 contains 15 residues. Germline lookup yields CDR1 SGDLS and CDR2 YYNGEE. Trimming stripped 0 bases from V and 0 bases from J, with 8 bases between.